The rows below give T cell receptor beta chains drawn from one sample of a study of blood T cell repertoires in COVID-19. Sequenced by immunoSEQ multiplex PCR; TCRdb stores in-frame clones only, minus some. The sample lists more than 350,000 clones, 70% to 90% seen once, with 2.5% to 3.5% in the top ten. The sample consisted of peripheral blood. The receptors here all came from a woman aged 30 to 39 with COVID-19, enrolled during active disease. CDR3s include the opening cysteine and the closing phenylalanine or tryptophan.

TRBJ2-3 14 TRBV6-5 CATRPGTGTDTQYF
TRBJ1-5 14 TRBV19 CASSEDRGNQPQHF
TRBJ1-5 16 TRBV9 CASSVGGPVSNQPQHF
TRBJ1-2 14 TRBV6-5 CASSYSGGEDGYTF
TRBJ2-1 16 TRBV28 CASSLPGQGAYNEQFF
TRBJ1-1 13 TRBV5-6 CASSLTGVRRAFF
TRBJ2-5 11 TRBV20-1 CSASKRETQYF
TRBJ1-6 14 TRBV11-3 CASSKTGKQSPLHF
TRBJ2-5 13 TRBV5-1 CASSLDYGGTQYF
TRBJ2-7 13 TRBV11-2 CASSSPGTYEQYF
TRBJ2-7 15 TRBV28 CASSLLPGQGGEQYF
TRBJ2-2 17 TRBV24-1 CATSARSPGVNTGELFF
TRBJ2-1 15 TRBV10-3 CAISESMRPYNEQFF
TRBJ1-1 14 TRBV7-9 CASSFFPQQGEAFF
TRBJ2-7 15 TRBV5-4 CASSSPGLESYEQYF
TRBJ1-5 15 TRBV19 CASSIGPYSNQPQHF
TRBJ1-2 15 TRBV14 CASSHPGSPVRGYTF
TRBJ2-5 16 TRBV25-1 CASGDRVYAQGETQYF
TRBJ2-3 14 TRBV6-5 CASSPRSWSDTQYF
TRBJ1-6 14 TRBV6-5 CASSYSGEGSPLHF
TRBJ2-1 16 TRBV2 CASSELDRGLNNEQFF
TRBJ1-2 14 TRBV11-3 CASSPEGGIYGYTF
TRBJ1-2 15 TRBV5-1 CASSLEWGPNYGYTF